The 15 T cell receptor beta chains presented below share a single source sample, sequenced in a study of T cells in women clearing cervical HPV infection. Clones were read by immunoSEQ multiplex PCR, and TCRdb kept only the in-frame ones, dropping some. This repertoire comprises roughly 15,000 clones; its ten largest clones make up around a tenth. What was sequenced was blood buffy coat. The receptors shown here come from a woman between 18 and 75 years old with a cervical HPV16 infection that either progressed to CIN3+ or cleared (not recorded which).

About this clone itself: From the germline J gene comes the end of the CDR3, since the read stops 3 residues before it. The chain recombines TRBV14 with TRBJ2-1, with D maybe TRBD1 (5 bases). The ends were cut back, 0 bases at V and 4 bases at J, with 7 bases in the middle. Germline V gene sequence: CDR1 SGHDN, CDR2 FVKESK. The CDR3 length is 14 residues. The DNA read from the CDR3 is TGTGCCAGCAGCCAAGAAGGGGCATACAATGAG. Amino acids: CASSQEGAYNE. The CDR3 in full is CASSQEGAYNEQFF. The full variable domain, in which reference TRBV14 and TRBJ2-1 provide the parts outside the CDR3, is EAGVTQFPSHSVIEKGQTVTLRCDPISGHDNLYWYRRVMGKEIKFLLHFVKESKQDESGMPNNRFLAERTGGTYSTLKVQPAELEDSGVYFCASSQEGAYNEQFFGPGTRLTVL.

Points on this clone: The CDR3 goes on 3 residues after the read ends, and that part is filled in from the germline J gene. The chain carries TRBV5-1 and TRBJ1-2, with a weak D call TRBD1 (5 bases). CDR3 size: 11 residues. CDR1 and CDR2 (germline): SGHRS, YFSETQ. Trimming shortened V by 10 bases and J by 5 bases, and 12 bases separated the two germline ends. CDR3 sequence reads: CAVSGSYGYTF. The sequenced part of the CDR3 DNA is TGCGCCGTCTCAGGGTCGTATGGC.

Comment on this clone: The read ends 3 residues before the CDR3 terminus; that terminus is restored from the germline J gene. This rearrangement joins TRBV20-1 to TRBJ2-7; 9 bases fit TRBD1. V was clipped by 0 bases and J by 3 bases; unmatched bases: 6. The CDR3 spans 15 residues. The germline V gene encodes CDR1 DFQATT and CDR2 SNEGSKA (reference sequence). The sequenced CDR3 bases are TGCAGTGCTAGAGATGGGGGGACAGGGCGCTACGAG. This sequence encodes CSARDGGTGRYE. The full CDR3 reads CSARDGGTGRYEQYF.

With respect to this clone: With the read ending 3 residues before the CDR3 end, the germline J gene is used to fill in that end. This chain uses TRBV28 with TRBJ2-1; 7 bases match TRBD2. With 6 bases clipped from V and 1 base from J, the junction kept 3 bases outside the gene matches. The CDR3 totals 14 residues. CDR1 MDHEN and CDR2 SYDVKM come from the germline V gene. CDR3 sequence reads: CASSAGVSYNEQFF. Incomplete CDR3 DNA: TGTGCCAGCAGCGCGGGAGTGTCCTACAATGAG.

As regards this clone: Read coverage stops 3 residues before the CDR3 terminus; the germline J gene supplies the remainder. The V gene is TRBV5-4, the J gene TRBJ1-1; D possibly corresponds to TRBD1 (5 bases). V dropped 0 bases and J dropped 3 bases, with 12 bases sitting between them. The CDR3 has 15 residues. From germline, CDR1 is SGHNT and CDR2 YYREEE (reference sequence). The CDR3 sequence: CASSLAAREDTEAFF. Partial CDR3 DNA: TGTGCCAGCAGCTTGGCCGCCAGGGAAGACACTGAA.

As for this clone: The CDR3 end falls 3 residues outside the read, so it is completed with the germline J gene. V usage is TRBV13 and J usage is TRBJ2-1; 8 bases align to TRBD1. Trimming removed 5 bases from V and 8 bases from J; junction bases left unmatched: 5. This CDR3 spans 13 amino acids. Germline CDR1 is PRHDT and CDR2 is FYEKMQ (reference sequence). CDR3 bases read: TGTGCCAGCAGCCTGGACAGGGAGGATGAG. Translating it yields CASSLDREDE. The CDR3 in full is CASSLDREDEQFF.

Notes on this clone: The read halts 3 residues ahead of the CDR3 end, with the missing end drawn from the germline J gene. The rearrangement uses TRBV19 and TRBJ1-2; 9 bases are shared with TRBD1. The CDR3 runs to 16 residues. CDR1 and CDR2 (germline): LNHDA, SQIVND (reference sequence). The DNA read from the CDR3 is TGTGCCAGTAGTAGTACTGGGACAGGGAGATTTAGCGGC. It translates to CASSSTGTGRFSG. The full-length CDR3 reads as CASSSTGTGRFSGYTF.

Here the CDR3 reads CSAPRAGTTYEQYF. The sequenced CDR3 bases are TGCAGTGCCCCTCGGGCTGGGACAACCTACGAG. The V call is TRBV20-1, the J call TRBJ2-7, with a tentative D call TRBD1 (6 bases). The read comes to an end 3 residues before the CDR3 does, leaving the germline J gene to fill in the end. Germline V gene lookup returns CDR1 DFQATT and CDR2 SNEGSKA (reference sequence). The CDR3 is made up of 14 amino acids. V was shortened by 6 bases and J by 2 bases, with 17 bases between the two germline ends.

This clone is medium-sized (0.01 to 0.1%) by frequency. Read sequence stops 3 residues before the CDR3 end, and the germline J gene provides the missing end. This chain uses TRBV20-1 with TRBJ1-1; D perhaps matches TRBD1 (5 bases). The germline V gene encodes CDR1 DFQATT and CDR2 SNEGSKA (reference sequence). This CDR3 comprises 15 residues. V lost 3 bases to trimming and J lost 5 bases, with 19 bases between them. The CDR3 loop is CSASSLPGVGTEAFF. Partial CDR3 DNA: TGCAGTGCTAGTTCCCTCCCGGGGGTAGGAACTGAA.

In regard to this clone: The read gets to within 3 residues of the CDR3 end, and the germline J gene fills in the rest. This sequence joins TRBV23-1 and TRBJ2-1, with D perhaps matching TRBD1 (5 bases). TRBV23-1 is marked as an open reading frame, function uncertain. The V end lost 7 bases, the J end lost 5 bases, and 12 bases lay between the germline ends. The CDR3 is 13 amino acids. This CDR3 is CASMGIQDNEQFF. CDR3 DNA (partial): TGCGCCAGCATGGGGATACAGGACAATGAG.

Considering frequency, this clone is medium-sized. Read sequence stops 3 residues before the CDR3 end, and the germline J gene provides the missing end. The chain couples TRBV15 to TRBJ2-3; D possibly corresponds to TRBD1 (6 bases). CDR1 is LNHNV and CDR2 is YYDKDF in the germline V gene (reference sequence). Trimming took off 8 bases at V and 4 bases at J, with 16 bases between the two ends. CDR3 length: 14 amino acids. The sequenced part of the CDR3 DNA is TGTGCCACCCGGTGGGGGACACAGGCAGATACG. This gives the protein CATRWGTQADT. The entire CDR3 sequence reads CATRWGTQADTQYF.

A remark on this clone: Sequence at one end of the junction differs from germline and may be a read error. The CDR3 end falls 3 residues outside the read, so it is completed with the germline J gene. The chain combines TRBV7-9 with TRBJ2-7; D not resolved. CDR3 length: 12 residues. Germline V lookup: CDR1 SEHNR, CDR2 FQNEAQ (reference sequence). The CDR3 here is CSSSHTQYEQYF. The covered CDR3 bases are TGTTCCAGCAGCCACACGCAATACGAG.

A note on this clone: Mismatch with germline at one junction end may stem from a read error. The CDR3 end falls 3 residues outside the read, so it is completed with the germline J gene. The chain employs TRBV11-3 and TRBJ2-2; unclear D gene. There are 13 residues in the CDR3. The germline CDR1 and CDR2 sequences are SGHNT and YENEEA. CDR3 DNA (partial): TGTGCCAGCAGCGTAGATAGCCCCGGGGAG. This encodes CASSVDSPGE. Given in full, the CDR3 is CASSVDSPGELFF.

Concerning this clone: One end of the junction is discordant with germline, which a read error may explain. The read stops 3 residues short of the end of the CDR3; the missing end is completed from the germline J gene. The chain links TRBV15 to TRBJ2-1; D not certain. Germline V lookup: CDR1 LNHNV, CDR2 YYDKDF (reference sequence). The CDR3 is 12 residues long. CDR3 region: CATSRDYYEQFF. CDR3 bases read: TGTGCCACCAGCAGAGACTACTATGAG.

Remarks on this clone: Sequencing ends 3 residues short of the CDR3 end; the germline J gene provides the rest. This chain uses TRBV2 with TRBJ1-2; tentative D call: TRBD1 (6 bases). CDR1 and CDR2 from the germline V gene are SNHLY and FYNNEI. The CDR3 loop spans 12 amino acids. With 6 bases removed from V and 2 bases from J, the gap between germline ends came to 7 bases. The CDR3 bases that were read are TGTGCCAGCAGGGACAGAAACTATGGC. Amino acids: CASRDRNYG. The whole CDR3 sequence is CASRDRNYGYTF. Full variable domain (missing parts from reference TRBV2 and TRBJ1-2): EPEVTQTPSHQVTQMGQEVILRCVPISNHLYFYWYRQILGQKVEFLVSFYNNEISEKSEIFDDQFSVERPDGSNFTLKIRSTKLEDSAMYFCASRDRNYGYTFGSGTRLTVV.